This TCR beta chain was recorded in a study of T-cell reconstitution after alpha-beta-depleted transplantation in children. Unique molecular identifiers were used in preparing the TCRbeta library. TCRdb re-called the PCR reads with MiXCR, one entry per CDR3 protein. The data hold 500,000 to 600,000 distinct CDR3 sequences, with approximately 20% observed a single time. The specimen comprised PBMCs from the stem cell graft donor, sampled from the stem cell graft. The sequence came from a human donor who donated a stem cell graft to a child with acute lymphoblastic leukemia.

CDR3 region: CASSEPRGNQPQHF. The CDR3 DNA is TGTGCCAGCAGTGAACCCAGGGGGAATCAGCCCCAGCATTTT. The chain employs TRBV6-1 and TRBJ1-5; 7 bases fit TRBD1. CDR1 is MNHNS, CDR2 SASEGT, per germline. V lost 2 bases and J lost 4; bases outside the gene matches: 2. The CDR3 is made up of 14 amino acids.